The next 25 T cell receptor beta chains were all read from a single sample in a study of CD4 T cells in relation to SARS-CoV-2 and coronaviruses (dated by TCRdb to the early 2020s). CD4+ T cells from unexposed donors were collected before the COVID-19 pandemic (2011-2018). The EasySep CD4+ T cell isolation kit was used to isolate CD4+ T cells once the cultures had run for roughly 9 days. Antigens for these TCRs are unknown. Receptor amplification or capture employed the immunoSEQ multiplex PCR assay. This immuneACCESS table, as held by TCRdb, lists in-frame sequences with V and J called but not all clones. Of the missing ones, under half trace to an unresolved V gene in checked studies; the others have no known cause. The table for this sample lists approximately 25,000 clones; roughly 76% of them were counted only once. Jointly, the top ten make up roughly 15% of the sample. The sample consisted of CD4+ T cells from PBMCs, cultured in vitro. These receptors all come from a human donor in good health.

The rearrangement links TRBV5-1 to TRBJ2-3, with D uncertain. Trimming pared 0 bases from V and 2 bases from J, leaving 4 bases between. Germline CDR1 SGHRS, CDR2 YFSETQ. The CDR3 contains 13 residues. The CDR3 bases are TGCGCCAGCAGCTTGGGGCACACAGATACGCAGTATTTT. It specifies CASSLGHTDTQYF.

The chain carries TRBV10-3 and TRBJ2-2, with 10 bases aligning to TRBD2. CDR3 length: 14 amino acids. Germline V gene sequence: CDR1 ENHRY, CDR2 SYGVKD. V shed 8 bases and J 3 bases; nucleotides not matched to a gene: 3. The CDR3 coding sequence is TGTGCCATCGGTCTAGCGGGGGACACCGGGGAGCTGTTTTTT. Translating gives CAIGLAGDTGELFF.

The chain links TRBV3-1 (or the pseudogene TRBV3-2) to TRBJ2-1; 7 positions agree with TRBD2. This CDR3 is 19 amino acids long. Looked up from germline, CDR1 is LGHDT and CDR2 is YNNKEL (reference sequence). The trim removed 1 base at V and 0 bases at J, leaving 12 bases unmatched. The chain's CDR3 is CASSQVLAAPRSSYNEQFF. The CDR3 DNA sequence: TGTGCCAGCAGCCAAGTGCTAGCGGCCCCTCGTAGCTCCTACAATGAGCAGTTCTTC.

The V and J genes are TRBV7-2 and TRBJ2-2; no clear D. The CDR3 consists of 15 residues. Germline values: CDR1 SGHTA, CDR2 FQGNSA. The V end lost 1 base, the J end lost 3 bases, and 9 bases lay between the germline ends. The CDR3 bases are TGTGCCAGCAGCTTAGTTTACAGTGACACCGGGGAGCTGTTTTTT. Protein product: CASSLVYSDTGELFF.

CDR3 in amino acids: CASSKRDIGSYEQYF. The CDR3 nucleotides read TGTGCCAGCAGCAAGCGGGACATCGGCTCCTACGAGCAGTACTTC. This chain connects TRBV9 to TRBJ2-7; weak D call: TRBD2 (7 bases). This CDR3 region has 15 residues. Trimming left V 4 bases short and J 0 bases short, with 14 bases between. Germline V gene sequence: CDR1 SGDLS, CDR2 YYNGEE.

The chain links TRBV4-3 to TRBJ1-2; 8 bases map to TRBD1. Germline loops: CDR1 LGHNA, CDR2 YSLEER. Unmatched junction bases numbered 15, after V lost 1 base and J lost 8 bases. The CDR3 loop spans 17 amino acids. This CDR3 is CASSQVATGQGAGGYTF. DNA of the CDR3: TGCGCCAGCAGCCAAGTGGCGACGGGCCAGGGGGCAGGCGGCTACACCTTC.

This clone has only one observation. The chain is built from TRBV29-1 and TRBJ2-5; TRBD2 aligns across 10 bases. CDR3 length: 15 residues. V trimming: 4 bases; J trimming: 1 base; junction bases outside the gene matches: 6. Germline V lookup: CDR1 SQVTM, CDR2 ANQGSEA. The CDR3 nucleotides read TGCAGCGTTGTCCGACTAGCGGGTTCCCAAGAGACCCAGTACTTC. Encoded protein: CSVVRLAGSQETQYF.

The chain carries TRBV4-3 and TRBJ2-5; the match to TRBD2 covers 8 bases. V lost 10 bases, J lost 0 bases, and 19 bases stayed unmatched. The CDR3 is made up of 18 amino acids. From germline, CDR1 is LGHNA and CDR2 YSLEER. This CDR3 is CANHRQGSGTTYQETQYF. CDR3 coding DNA: TGCGCCAATCACCGCCAGGGTAGCGGGACTACGTACCAAGAGACCCAGTACTTC.

This chain joins TRBV5-4 and TRBJ1-4; 7 nucleotides match TRBD1. Germline V gene sequence: CDR1 SGHNT, CDR2 YYREEE (reference sequence). Losses at the gene ends were 4 bases for V and 0 bases for J; bases not matched to a gene: 12. This CDR3 is built from 18 residues. This CDR3 is CASSASRGTVSTNEKLFF. CDR3 coding DNA: TGTGCCAGCAGCGCGAGCCGAGGGACAGTCTCAACTAATGAAAAACTGTTTTTT.

The CDR3 protein is CASSEGLSGYNSPLHF. The CDR3, as DNA: TGTGCCAGCAGCGAGGGGTTGTCAGGGTATAATTCACCCCTCCACTTT. The chain carries TRBV13 and TRBJ1-6; D may be TRBD1 (5 bases). V lost 5 bases and J 4 bases, leaving 15 bases between the germline ends. Germline CDR1 PRHDT, CDR2 FYEKMQ (reference sequence). This CDR3 comprises 16 residues.

The chain carries TRBV3-1 (or the pseudogene TRBV3-2) and TRBJ1-5; a possible D gene is TRBD1 (5 bases). This CDR3 is built from 14 residues. Trimming took off 0 bases at V and 5 bases at J, with 8 bases between the two ends. Germline CDR1 reads LGHDT; CDR2 reads YNNKEL (reference sequence). Here the CDR3 DNA reads TGTGCCAGCAGCCAAGAGTTGGGGGATCAGCCCCAGCATTTT. It is translated as CASSQELGDQPQHF.

V gene TRBV6-2 or TRBV6-3 combines with J gene TRBJ2-1; 11 nucleotides align to TRBD2. Germline V gene data show CDR1 as MNHEY and CDR2 as SVGEGT. The V gene end was trimmed by 6 bases and the J gene end by 2 bases; junction bases not matched to a gene: 9. CDR3 length: 17 amino acids. The chain's CDR3 is CASSSGTSGDAYNEQFF. In nucleotides, the CDR3 is TGTGCCAGCAGCTCCGGGACTAGCGGAGACGCCTACAATGAGCAGTTCTTC.

This rearrangement joins TRBV18 to TRBJ1-3; D remains unclear. The V end was cut by 2 bases, the J end by 8 bases, with 7 bases between. CDR3 size: 12 residues. The germline gives CDR1 KGHSH, CDR2 LQKENI. The CDR3, as DNA: TGTGCCAGCTCACCAAACCTTGACACCATATATTTT. It specifies CASSPNLDTIYF.

This clone was counted a few times. The chain joins TRBV30 to TRBJ2-1; D gene uncertain. The germline gives CDR1 GTSNPN, CDR2 SVGIG (reference sequence). V gave up 0 bases and J gave up 7 bases, with 22 bases separating them. This CDR3 spans 17 amino acids. The chain's CDR3 is CAWSVLGGAPGLNEQFF. In nucleotides, the CDR3 is TGTGCCTGGAGTGTACTCGGCGGTGCGCCAGGTTTGAATGAGCAGTTCTTC.

The J gene is TRBJ2-5, the V gene TRBV18, with 8 bases matching TRBD1. CDR1 and CDR2 (germline): KGHSH, LQKENI. Unmatched junction bases numbered 3, after V lost 3 bases and J lost 3 bases. CDR3 length: 14 residues. The CDR3 here is CASSPAGGEETQYF. The CDR3 DNA reads TGTGCCAGCTCACCCGCAGGGGGCGAAGAGACCCAGTACTTC.

The rearrangement uses TRBV6-6 and TRBJ2-7; 8 nucleotides match TRBD1. The germline V gene encodes CDR1 MNHNY and CDR2 SVGAGI (reference sequence). The trim removed 5 bases at V and 7 bases at J, leaving 10 bases unmatched. The CDR3 runs 14 residues. The DNA for the CDR3 is TGTGCCAGCAGTACCGGGACAGGAATACGGGAGCAGTACTTC. Translation gives CASSTGTGIREQYF.

This clone has only a few counts. The chain has TRBV12-2 and TRBJ1-5. TRBV12-2 is termed a pseudogene. The CDR3 is 17 residues long. CDR3 residues: CASRLIHRDRRNQPQHF. The CDR3 coding sequence is TGTGCAAGTCGCCTTATTCACCGGGACCGACGCAATCAGCCCCAGCATTTT.

This chain connects TRBV2 to TRBJ2-5, with 8 bases identical to TRBD2. The V and J ends lost 11 bases and 5 bases, in that order; junction bases with no gene match: 10. The CDR3 totals 13 residues. CDR1 is SNHLY, CDR2 FYNNEI, per germline. The CDR3: CAAPGGTGETQYF. The DNA of the CDR3 is TGTGCCGCCCCGGGGGGGACCGGCGAGACCCAGTACTTC.

The chain recombines TRBV4-2 with TRBJ1-2, with D unresolved. This CDR3 spans 16 amino acids. CDR1 LGHNA and CDR2 YNFKEQ come from the germline V gene. The ends were cut back, 0 bases at V and 4 bases at J, with 15 bases in the middle. CDR3 DNA: TGTGCCAGCAGCCAAGATGCAGCCGGGGTGGGCTATGGCTACACCTTC. This codes for CASSQDAAGVGYGYTF.

The chain links TRBV12-2 to TRBJ2-1; the DNA was not compared with TRBD2, the D call given in the table. TRBV12-2 is an annotated pseudogene. This CDR3 has 17 residues. CDR3 residues: CASRPDRVSGQGYEQFF. For the CDR3, the DNA is TGTGCAAGTCGCCCCGATAGGGTTAGCGGACAAGGCTATGAGCAGTTCTTC.

The sample holds one count of this clone. The chain joins TRBV4-3 to TRBJ2-2; D gene uncertain. With 4 bases removed from V and 7 bases from J, the gap between germline ends came to 16 bases. Germline V lookup: CDR1 LGHNA, CDR2 YSLEER. The CDR3 sequence is 15 residues long. The DNA for the CDR3 is TGCGCCAGCAGCCTCCTCTTGGACGAGGTCGGGGAGCTGTTTTTT. Translating gives CASSLLLDEVGELFF.

J is TRBJ1-2 and V is TRBV28; D remains unclear. This CDR3 contains 15 residues. Trimming took off 6 bases at V and 2 bases at J, with 16 bases between the two ends. Per the germline V gene, CDR1 is MDHEN and CDR2 is SYDVKM. The CDR3 DNA reads TGTGCCAGCAGATACGGGAGTGGGTTGAACTATGGCTACACCTTC. Protein: CASRYGSGLNYGYTF.

In nucleotides, the CDR3 is TGTGCCAGCAGCTTAAAGCGGGGTAACAATGAGCAGTTCTTC. Amino acid sequence: CASSLKRGNNEQFF. The rearrangement joins TRBV5-4 to TRBJ2-1; TRBD2 agrees at 7 bases. Germline CDR1 reads SGHNT; CDR2 reads YYREEE (reference sequence). The CDR3 runs 14 residues. V lost 2 bases to trimming and J lost 5 bases; unmatched junction nucleotides: 4.

V is TRBV5-4 and J is TRBJ2-5; TRBD2 agrees at 15 bases. V lost 4 bases, J lost 7 bases, and 11 bases stayed unmatched. From germline, CDR1 is SGHNT and CDR2 YYREEE (reference sequence). This CDR3 is built from 17 residues. The DNA for the CDR3 is TGTGCCAGCAGCATCGGGACTAGCGGGGGGACTAAGGGGACCCAGTACTTC. As protein: CASSIGTSGGTKGTQYF.

The chain uses TRBV3-1 (or the pseudogene TRBV3-2) and TRBJ2-1; 13 positions agree with TRBD2. The CDR3 contains 17 residues. With 4 bases clipped from V and 6 bases from J, the junction kept 9 bases outside the gene matches. Germline V lookup: CDR1 LGHDT, CDR2 YNNKEL (reference sequence). The CDR3 bases are TGTGCCAGCAGCCTTCTGACCGGGACTAGCGGGACCAATGAGCAGTTCTTC. It encodes CASSLLTGTSGTNEQFF.